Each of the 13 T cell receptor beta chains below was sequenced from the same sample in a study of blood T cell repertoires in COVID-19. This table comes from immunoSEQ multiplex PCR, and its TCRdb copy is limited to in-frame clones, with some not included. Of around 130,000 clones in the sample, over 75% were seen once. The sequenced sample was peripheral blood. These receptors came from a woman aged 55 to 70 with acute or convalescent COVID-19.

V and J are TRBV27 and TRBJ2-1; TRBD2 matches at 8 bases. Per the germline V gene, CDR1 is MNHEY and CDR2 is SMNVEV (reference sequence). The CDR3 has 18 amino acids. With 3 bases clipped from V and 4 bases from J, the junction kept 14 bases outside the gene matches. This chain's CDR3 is CASSFSGREGVAYNEQFF. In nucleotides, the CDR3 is TGTGCCAGCAGTTTTAGCGGTCGGGAGGGTGTCGCTTACAATGAGCAGTTCTTC.

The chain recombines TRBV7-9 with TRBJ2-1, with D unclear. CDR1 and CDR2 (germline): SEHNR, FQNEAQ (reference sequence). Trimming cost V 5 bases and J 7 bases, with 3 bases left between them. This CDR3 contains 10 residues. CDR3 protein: CASSQNEQFF. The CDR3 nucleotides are TGTGCCAGCAGCCAAAATGAGCAGTTCTTC.

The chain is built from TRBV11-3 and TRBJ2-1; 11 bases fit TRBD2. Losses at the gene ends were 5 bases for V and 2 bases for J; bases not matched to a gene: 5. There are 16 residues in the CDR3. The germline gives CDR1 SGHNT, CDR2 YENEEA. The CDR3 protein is CASSPLAGGTYNEQFF. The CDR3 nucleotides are TGTGCCAGCAGCCCCTTAGCGGGAGGGACCTACAATGAGCAGTTCTTC.

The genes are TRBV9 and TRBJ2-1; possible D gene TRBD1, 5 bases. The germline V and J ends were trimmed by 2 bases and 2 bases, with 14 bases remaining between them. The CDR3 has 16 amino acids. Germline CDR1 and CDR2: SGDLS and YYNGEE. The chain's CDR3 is CASSVGHRSTYNEQFF. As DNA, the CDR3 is TGTGCCAGCAGCGTTGGCCACAGGTCAACCTACAATGAGCAGTTCTTC.

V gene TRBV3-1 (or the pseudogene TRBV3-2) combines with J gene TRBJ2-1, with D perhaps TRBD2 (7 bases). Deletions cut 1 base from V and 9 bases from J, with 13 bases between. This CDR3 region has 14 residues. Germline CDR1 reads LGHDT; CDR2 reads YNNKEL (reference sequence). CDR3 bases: TGTGCCAGCAGCCAAGTACGAGGGGGGGGTGAGCAGTTCTTC. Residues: CASSQVRGGGEQFF.

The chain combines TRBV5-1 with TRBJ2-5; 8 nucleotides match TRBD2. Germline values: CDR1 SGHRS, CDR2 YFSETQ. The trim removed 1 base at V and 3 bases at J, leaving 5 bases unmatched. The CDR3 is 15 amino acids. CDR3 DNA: TGCGCCAGCAGCTTGAGCCCAGCGGGAGAAGAGACCCAGTACTTC. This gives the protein CASSLSPAGEETQYF.

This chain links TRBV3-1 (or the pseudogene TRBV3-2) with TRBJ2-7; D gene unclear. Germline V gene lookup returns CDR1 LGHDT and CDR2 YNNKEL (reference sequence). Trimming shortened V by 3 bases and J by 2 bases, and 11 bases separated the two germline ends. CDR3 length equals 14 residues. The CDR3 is CASSHAAPPYEQYF. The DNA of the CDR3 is TGTGCCAGCAGCCACGCGGCCCCCCCCTACGAGCAGTACTTC.

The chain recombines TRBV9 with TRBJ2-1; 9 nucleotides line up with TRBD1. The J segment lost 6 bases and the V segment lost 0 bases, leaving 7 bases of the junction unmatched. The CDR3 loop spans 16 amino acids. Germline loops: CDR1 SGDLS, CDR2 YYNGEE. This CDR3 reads CASSVGLGQGLNEQFF. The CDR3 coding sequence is TGTGCCAGCAGCGTAGGGCTGGGACAGGGCCTCAATGAGCAGTTCTTC.

The chain's CDR3 is CASSPTGINEKLFF. CDR3 DNA sequence: TGTGCCAGCAGCCCCACAGGGATTAATGAAAAACTGTTTTTT. This chain links TRBV27 with TRBJ1-4, with D perhaps matching TRBD1 (6 bases). The CDR3 has 14 residues. V lost 6 bases and J 4 bases, leaving 12 bases between the germline ends. Germline assignment: CDR1 MNHEY and CDR2 SMNVEV (reference sequence).

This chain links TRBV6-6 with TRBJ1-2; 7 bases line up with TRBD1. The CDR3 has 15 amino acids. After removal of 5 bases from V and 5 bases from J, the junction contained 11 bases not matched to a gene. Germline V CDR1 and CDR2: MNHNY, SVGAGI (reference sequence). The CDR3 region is CASSVTTGTTYGYTF. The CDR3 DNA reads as TGTGCCAGCAGTGTAACGACAGGGACGACGTATGGCTACACCTTC.

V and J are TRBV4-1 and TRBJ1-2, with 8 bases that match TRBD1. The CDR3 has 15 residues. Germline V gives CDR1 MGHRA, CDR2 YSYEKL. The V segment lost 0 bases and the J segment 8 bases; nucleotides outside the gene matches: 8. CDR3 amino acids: CASSQERTGLGGYTF. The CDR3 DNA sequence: TGCGCCAGCAGCCAAGAACGGACAGGGCTAGGGGGCTACACCTTC.

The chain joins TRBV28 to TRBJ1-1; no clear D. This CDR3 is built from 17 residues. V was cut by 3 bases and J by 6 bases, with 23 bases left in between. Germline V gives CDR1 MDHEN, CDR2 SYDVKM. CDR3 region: CASSLGSLAPGGAEAFF. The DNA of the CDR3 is TGTGCCAGCAGTTTGGGTAGCCTAGCTCCGGGCGGAGCTGAAGCTTTCTTT.

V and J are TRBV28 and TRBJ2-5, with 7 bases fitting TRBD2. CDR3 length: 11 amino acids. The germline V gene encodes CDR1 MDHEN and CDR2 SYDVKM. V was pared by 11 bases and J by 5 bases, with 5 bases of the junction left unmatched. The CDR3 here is CAAAGEETQYF. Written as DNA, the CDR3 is TGTGCCGCCGCGGGAGAGGAGACCCAGTACTTC.